This T cell receptor (beta chain) was captured by sequencing in a study of blood T cell repertoires in COVID-19. Only in-frame clones appear in the TCRdb table, and some are missing; sequencing was by immunoSEQ multiplex PCR. The sample includes a few hundred thousand clones, roughly nine tenths of them seen just once. This clone was seen once. V was pared by 0 bases and J by 10 bases, with 12 bases between. CDR3 size: 14 residues. Germline values: CDR1 MNHEY, CDR2 SVGAGI. The rearrangement uses TRBV6-5 and TRBJ1-4, with D possibly matching TRBD1 (5 bases). The sequenced material came from peripheral blood. This receptor was taken from a man aged 18 to 29 with active or convalescent COVID-19. The CDR3 region is CASSYSGQGRKLFF. The CDR3 DNA reads TGTGCCAGCAGTTACTCTGGCCAGGGTAGAAAACTGTTTTTT.